What follows is one T cell receptor beta chain and its context. Its antigen is still unknown. The data belong to a study of OX40 agonist ivuxolimab in advanced cancers. Study-level background: Ivuxolimab, which is an agonistic anti-OX40 (CD134) antibody, was administered to the patients. Prior therapy, whether anti-PD-1, anti-PD-L1 or anti-CTLA-4, was allowed, and approximately 40% had some.

Trimming pared 3 bases from V and 3 bases from J, leaving 15 bases between. Germline V gene data show CDR1 as MDHEN and CDR2 as SYDVKM. The CDR3 covers 16 residues. Study-wide results and limits: Antigens targeted by the expanded peripheral T cells were not determined. At 0.1 to 3.0 mg/kg and by week 6, CD4+ and CD8+ T cells in the blood had expanded clonally.

Here immunoSEQ multiplex PCR was the method, and the copy in TCRdb shows in-frame clones only, minus some. The data show approximately 84,000 clones, approximately 90% seen once. The V call is TRBV28, the J call TRBJ1-3, with D unresolved. The source of this sequence is an adult with an advanced solid tumor such as melanoma, head and neck, liver or kidney cancer. This material consisted of CD4+ or CD8+ T cells sorted from blood, taken in a trial of the OX40 agonist ivuxolimab. The CDR3 loop reads CASSLTSDGRGNTIYF. The DNA of the CDR3 is TGTGCCAGCAGTTTGACATCGGACGGCCGTGGAAACACCATATATTTT.